This is a list of T cell receptor beta chains from one sample in a study of blood T cell repertoires in COVID-19. Sequencing used immunoSEQ multiplex PCR; TCRdb keeps in-frame clones, though not all of them. Here the sample spans around 380,000 clones, approximately 89% being singletons. Sequenced input: PBMCs or T cells enriched from blood (not recorded which). These receptors came from a man aged 25-45 years who had recovered from COVID-19. Each CDR3 is given with its conserved first and last residue. D genes are given only for firm matches.

d_call,j_call,v_call,cdr3_nt,cdr3_aa
-,TRBJ2-7,TRBV5-1,TGCGCCAGCAGCGCGAAAACAGGCTACGAGCAGTACTTC,CASSAKTGYEQYF
-,TRBJ2-5,TRBV6-5,TGTGCCAGCGGGATAGGGGGAGAGACCCAGTACTTC,CASGIGGETQYF
TRBD1,TRBJ2-7,TRBV6-2/TRBV6-3,TGTGCCAGCAGCCGAGCGGACAGGGGGAACTACGAGCAGTACTTC,CASSRADRGNYEQYF
-,TRBJ1-2,TRBV27,TGTGCCAGCAGTTTAGGGACACCCTATGGCTACACCTTC,CASSLGTPYGYTF
-,TRBJ2-7,TRBV12-3/TRBV12-4,TGTGCCAGCAGTTTAGCGAGGGCCGGGGAGCAGTACTTC,CASSLARAGEQYF
-,TRBJ2-7,TRBV5-6,TGTGCCAGCAGCGAGAGGGAAACCTACGAGCAGTACTTC,CASSERETYEQYF
-,TRBJ2-7,TRBV9,TGTGCCAGCAGCGTAGGCGGTGAGGTTGAGCAGTACTTC,CASSVGGEVEQYF
TRBD1,TRBJ1-1,TRBV27,TGTGCCAGCAGTCCGGGACAGGGGGGGGTATACACTGAAGCTTTCTTT,CASSPGQGGVYTEAFF
TRBD1,TRBJ1-4,TRBV9,TGTGCCAGCAGCGTAGGGGGACAGGGGGCTCAGGATGAAAAACTGTTTTTT,CASSVGGQGAQDEKLFF
TRBD1,TRBJ1-2,TRBV5-6,TGTGCCAGCAGCTTGCTCCAGGGGGCACGGTATGGCTACACCTTC,CASSLLQGARYGYTF
-,TRBJ1-3,TRBV11-2,TGCGCCAGCAGCTTAGAGAGGTTCTCTGGAAACACCATATATTTT,CASSLERFSGNTIYF
TRBD2,TRBJ2-5,TRBV19,TGTGCCAGTAGTAACTTAGCGGGGGGGCATGAGACCCAGTACTTC,CASSNLAGGHETQYF
-,TRBJ2-3,TRBV28,TGTGCCAGCAGATTCAGCGGGCAGACAGATACGCAGTATTTT,CASRFSGQTDTQYF
-,TRBJ1-6,TRBV5-1,TGCGCCAGCAGCTTGATCGGGGGTTTGCCCTATAATTCACCCCTCCACTTT,CASSLIGGLPYNSPLHF